One and the same sample provided the 4 T cell receptor delta chains below, sequenced in a study of γδ T cells in repeated Plasmodium falciparum infection. Vgamma9/Vdelta2+ and Vdelta2-negative gammadelta T cells were flow-sorted from PBMC for bulk sequencing. TCRdb re-called the multiplex PCR reads through CATT. The sample has some 51,000 delta-chain clones, roughly 1.9% seen once; the top ten hold approximately 25%. The specimen sequenced was gamma-delta T cells from blood. Source of these receptors: a pool of human donors (malaria-infected and uninfected, not separated).

This clone was observed many times. The sample carries other DNA sequences with the same CDR3. The chain recombines TRDV1 with TRDJ1, with 8 nucleotides matching TRDD3. The CDR3 has 22 amino acids. V shed 3 bases, J shed 0 bases, and the junction held 24 bases outside the gene matches. Per the germline V gene, CDR1 is TSWWSYY and CDR2 is QGS. The CDR3 sequence: CALGDPKPCFWGNRPYTDKLIF. The CDR3 DNA sequence: TGTGCTCTTGGGGACCCCAAGCCTTGCTTCTGGGGGAATAGGCCGTACACCGATAAACTCATCTTT.

This clone appeared a few times. The translation of this DNA and the TCRdb protein of a much larger clone differ at residue 12, probably owing to a read error; the protein shown here is translated from the DNA. The chain employs TRDV1 and TRDJ1; D unclear. TCRdb records no J gene; here it was assigned by comparing the DNA to germline. V gave up 4 bases and J gave up 0 bases, with 24 bases separating them. Germline CDR1 and CDR2: TSWWSYY and QGS. The CDR3 length is 19 residues. CDR3 bases: TGTGCTCTTGGGGTGCCGGCGGGTGGACTGTGGGCTTACACCGATAAACTCATCTTT. This encodes CALGVPAGGLWAYTDKLIF.

Only a few counts were recorded for this clone. TCRdb's listed protein matches a much larger clone and diverges from this DNA's translation at residue 14, likely through a read error; the protein shown comes from the DNA. V and J are TRDV1 and TRDJ1; TRDD3 matches at 10 bases. No J gene is reported in TCRdb; it was inferred here by comparing the DNA with germline. The germline gives CDR1 TSWWSYY, CDR2 QGS. The trim removed 4 bases at V and 0 bases at J, leaving 23 bases unmatched. This CDR3 region has 22 residues. The CDR3 is CALGALLIPLWGIQGYTDKLIF. CDR3 sequence (DNA): TGTGCTCTTGGGGCCCTCCTTATCCCCTTGTGGGGGATACAAGGGTACACCGATAAACTCATCTTT.

This clone appeared many times. The chain is built from TRDV3 and TRDJ1, with TRDD3 identical over 7 bases. Germline V lookup: CDR1 TVYSNPD, CDR2 GDNSRS (reference sequence). The CDR3 length is 19 residues. The J segment lost 3 bases and the V segment lost 4 bases, leaving 26 bases of the junction unmatched. CDR3 bases: TGTGCCTATCATTCCTCCGTACTGGGGAGTGGAGTCGGCGCCGATAAACTCATCTTT. As protein: CAYHSSVLGSGVGADKLIF.